Listed below are T cell receptor beta chains from one sample, sequenced in a study of long-term antiretroviral therapy in people with HIV. Data came from immunoSEQ multiplex PCR; TCRdb stores just in-frame clones and leaves some out. The table lists about 32,000 clones, 70% to 90% of them singletons. This specimen consisted of unsorted PBMCs, obtained 2.2 years after starting antiretroviral therapy. The receptors stem from a man aged 18 to 35 with HIV. Both conserved end residues are part of each CDR3. D genes are given only for firm matches. For some rows the clone size is stated as once, few or many, or as a class when expanded; others skip it.

TGTGCCAGCAGCCTCAGGGGGGAGCAAGAGACCCAGTACTTC | CASSLRGEQETQYF | NA | TRBJ2-5 | NA | TRBV7-9
TGTGCCAGCAGCTGGCAGGGGGCGTTGAACACTGAAGCTTTCTTT | CASSWQGALNTEAFF | NA | TRBJ1-1 | TRBD1 | TRBV7-9
TGTGCCAGCAGTTTATTGACTAGCGGGGGGGCGGATACGCAGTATTTT | CASSLLTSGGADTQYF | NA | TRBJ2-3 | TRBD2 | TRBV27
TGTGCCAGCAGTTTATACCCAGATCCTGGAAACACCATATATTTT | CASSLYPDPGNTIYF | NA | TRBJ1-3 | NA | TRBV27
TGTGCCACCTCAGGGGGGAGAGCTAGCACAGATACGCAGTATTTT | CATSGGRASTDTQYF | NA | TRBJ2-3 | NA | TRBV15
TGTGCCTGGAGTGTCGGGGGGACCCAGTACTTC | CAWSVGGTQYF | few | TRBJ2-5 | NA | TRBV30
TGTGCCAGCAGTCAGGACTACCGGTACGAGCAGTACTTC | CASSQDYRYEQYF | few | TRBJ2-7 | NA | TRBV27
TGTGCCTGGAAACTCGGGGGCGGATCCGAGCAGTACTTC | CAWKLGGGSEQYF | once | TRBJ2-7 | NA | TRBV30
TGTGCCTGGAGTAGTGAGGGTGCCAGGAGCTATGGCTACACCTTC | CAWSSEGARSYGYTF | NA | TRBJ1-2 | NA | TRBV30
TGCGCCAGCAGCTTGGACAGGGGCGATGGCTACACCTTC | CASSLDRGDGYTF | NA | TRBJ1-2 | TRBD1 | TRBV5-1
TGTGCCACCGGGGACTACGAGCAGTACTTC | CATGDYEQYF | NA | TRBJ2-7 | NA | TRBV10-3
TGTGCCACCAGCAGAGGGAGGGGGGGCCAGAACACTGAAGCTTTCTTT | CATSRGRGGQNTEAFF | NA | TRBJ1-1 | NA | TRBV15
TGTGCCACCCGGCTAGCGGGTTCCTACGAGCAGTACTTC | CATRLAGSYEQYF | NA | TRBJ2-7 | TRBD2 | TRBV28
TGTGCCAGCAGCTTGGGGGGTCGCGGGAGCATGCAGACCCAGTACTTC | CASSLGGRGSMQTQYF | NA | TRBJ2-5 | TRBD2 | TRBV5-4
TGTGCCAGCAGTTTAAGGAGGGCCCAGTACTTC | CASSLRRAQYF | NA | TRBJ2-5 | NA | TRBV28
TGTGCCAGCAGCGTATCGGGGGGAACGGCCTACGAGCAGTACTTC | CASSVSGGTAYEQYF | NA | TRBJ2-7 | TRBD2 | TRBV9
TGTGCCAGCAGCGATCATCTAGAAGGCTACACCTTC | CASSDHLEGYTF | NA | TRBJ1-2 | NA | TRBV7-9
TGTGCCTGGAGTGTCGGGGGGGACAATGAGCAGTTCTTC | CAWSVGGDNEQFF | NA | TRBJ2-1 | TRBD2 | TRBV30
TGTGCCAGCAGCGACCACAGGGGGGGTGATGGCTACACCTTC | CASSDHRGGDGYTF | NA | TRBJ1-2 | TRBD1 | TRBV7-6
TGTGCCAGCAGTGAACTGGGCGGGGGGGCCATTATCGGGGAGCTGTTTTTT | CASSELGGGAIIGELFF | NA | TRBJ2-2 | TRBD2 | TRBV6-1
TGTGCCAGCAGCTCTACTTTCGCCACCGGGGAGCTGTTTTTT | CASSSTFATGELFF | NA | TRBJ2-2 | NA | TRBV9
TGTGCCAGCAGTTCCCCAGATAAAGGGAGGTCCACAGATACGCAGTATTTT | CASSSPDKGRSTDTQYF | NA | TRBJ2-3 | NA | TRBV28
TGTGCCAGCAGCCAAGAGTATCGGTACAGGGGGCGCGGGAACACTGAAGCTTTCTTT | CASSQEYRYRGRGNTEAFF | NA | TRBJ1-1 | TRBD1 | TRBV14
TGTGCCACCAGCAGAGATCGGGAGACAGATACGCAGTATTTT | CATSRDRETDTQYF | NA | TRBJ2-3 | NA | TRBV15
TGTGCCAGCACGTTAGGCAATCAGCCCCAGCATTTT | CASTLGNQPQHF | NA | TRBJ1-5 | NA | TRBV19
TGTGCCAGCAGCCAACTCCCGGGACAGGGGCCGAACACCGGGGAGCTGTTTTTT | CASSQLPGQGPNTGELFF | NA | TRBJ2-2 | TRBD1 | TRBV14
TGTGCCAGCAGTTACGAGGGGAAGACCCACACCGGGGAGCTGTTTTTT | CASSYEGKTHTGELFF | once | TRBJ2-2 | NA | TRBV6-5
TGCGCCAGCGTAGGCTGGGCGGTCTCGGGGCAGCCCCAGCATTTT | CASVGWAVSGQPQHF | NA | TRBJ1-5 | NA | TRBV10-1
TGTGCCAGCAGCTCCTCCCAGCGGGGGGGGTTTGACAATGAGCAGTTCTTC | CASSSSQRGGFDNEQFF | NA | TRBJ2-1 | TRBD2 | TRBV7-2
TGTGCCAGCAGCCTACTAGCGGGAGGGAAAGAGACCCAGTACTTC | CASSLLAGGKETQYF | NA | TRBJ2-5 | TRBD2 | TRBV7-3
TGCAGTGTCAGTACGGACACTGAAGCTTTCTTT | CSVSTDTEAFF | NA | TRBJ1-1 | NA | TRBV20-1
TGTGCCAGCAGCCGATCCTACAATGAGCAGTTCTTC | CASSRSYNEQFF | NA | TRBJ2-1 | NA | TRBV4-2
TGTGCCAGCTCGCGACTAGCGGGAATTGAGCAGTTCTTC | CASSRLAGIEQFF | NA | TRBJ2-1 | TRBD2 | TRBV18
TGTGCCAGCACCCCCCCATGGGCACAGAACACCGGGGAGCTGTTTTTT | CASTPPWAQNTGELFF | few | TRBJ2-2 | NA | TRBV2
TGTGCAAGTCGCCCCCGCAGGCCCAAACTCGGGGAGCTGTTTTTT | CASRPRRPKLGELFF | once | TRBJ2-2 | NA | TRBV12-2
TGTGCCAGCAGCTTATCGACACAGGGGGCCTATGGCTACACCTTC | CASSLSTQGAYGYTF | NA | TRBJ1-2 | TRBD1 | TRBV7-9
TGCGCCAGCAGCTTGGACGAGGACGGCTACACCTTC | CASSLDEDGYTF | NA | TRBJ1-2 | NA | TRBV5-1
TGTGCCAGCAGCGTAGCCCAACTTCCTGACAGGGGCGAGCAGTACTTC | CASSVAQLPDRGEQYF | once | TRBJ2-7 | TRBD1 | TRBV9
TGTGCCAGCAGTCCGAACCTTGCGGGGGTCGAAAAACTGTTTTTT | CASSPNLAGVEKLFF | few | TRBJ1-4 | NA | TRBV27
TGTGCCAGCAGTTTAGAAGGTCTAGCGGGGTACACCGGGGAGCTGTTTTTT | CASSLEGLAGYTGELFF | NA | TRBJ2-2 | TRBD2 | TRBV28
TGTGCCAGCACTTTTAGCGGGAGCGTTAACACCGGGGAGCTGTTTTTT | CASTFSGSVNTGELFF | NA | TRBJ2-2 | TRBD2 | TRBV7-9
TGTGCCAGCAGCTCCTCGGGCCTCCTTACAAGCACCGGGGAGCTGTTTTTT | CASSSSGLLTSTGELFF | NA | TRBJ2-2 | NA | TRBV7-9
TGTGCCTGGAGTACAGGGGGGGGAGCTGAGACCCAGTACTTC | CAWSTGGGAETQYF | once | TRBJ2-5 | NA | TRBV30
TGCGCCAGCAGCCAAGACCAGGGGAACTATGGCTACACCTTC | CASSQDQGNYGYTF | NA | TRBJ1-2 | NA | TRBV4-1
TGTGCCTGGGCACAGGGGAATGAGCAGTTCTTC | CAWAQGNEQFF | NA | TRBJ2-1 | TRBD1 | TRBV30
TGTGCCAGCAGCCCAAAAGACCCCCCAGGGGGCCTGTACAATGAGCAGTTCTTC | CASSPKDPPGGLYNEQFF | NA | TRBJ2-1 | TRBD1 | TRBV11-2
TGTGCCAGCAGCTTAGAGGCAGGGAGAGGAGAAAAACTGTTTTTT | CASSLEAGRGEKLFF | NA | TRBJ1-4 | NA | TRBV7-6
TGCGCCAGCAGCTTGGATCTGGGGGCAGGCACTGAAGCTTTCTTT | CASSLDLGAGTEAFF | NA | TRBJ1-1 | NA | TRBV5-1
TGTGCCAGCAGTTACTCGGCCGAGCAGTACTTC | CASSYSAEQYF | NA | TRBJ2-7 | NA | TRBV6-6
TGTGCCAGCAGCTTAGAGAAGGGGCCGACCTACGAGCAGTACTTC | CASSLEKGPTYEQYF | medium-sized | TRBJ2-7 | NA | TRBV7-6
TGTGCCAGCAGTGAACACCAGGCAGATGAAAAACTGTTTTTT | CASSEHQADEKLFF | NA | TRBJ1-4 | NA | TRBV6-1
TGTGCCAGCAGGGGAGGCGGGGGGACCTACGAGCAGTACTTC | CASRGGGGTYEQYF | NA | TRBJ2-7 | TRBD2 | TRBV11-2
TGTGCCAGCAGCGCAGGGTCTCACTCTGGAAACACCATATATTTT | CASSAGSHSGNTIYF | NA | TRBJ1-3 | NA | TRBV5-4
TGTGCCAGCAGTTCCCCCGGTGCCTCCCCCCGGATCGAGCAGTACTTC | CASSSPGASPRIEQYF | NA | TRBJ2-7 | NA | TRBV28
TGTGCCAGCAGTTTCGACAGTCGATGGTACTTC | CASSFDSRWYF | NA | TRBJ2-7 | NA | TRBV27
TGCGCCAGCAGTGAGACAGGGGGGGGGACTGAAGCTTTCTTT | CASSETGGGTEAFF | NA | TRBJ1-1 | TRBD1 | TRBV10-2